These 18 T cell receptor beta chains were all obtained from the same sample, sequenced in a study of cytomegalovirus exposure and HLA in healthy donors. TCRdb keeps only in-frame clones here, not all; method: immunoSEQ multiplex PCR. This table has hundreds of thousands of clones, less than 95% appearing once. The specimen sequenced was PBMCs. These TCRs come from a woman aged 25-40 years in good health and CMV-seronegative.

The chain links TRBV9 to TRBJ2-1, with a tentative D call TRBD2 (5 bases). V dropped 1 base and J dropped 4 bases, with 9 bases sitting between them. CDR1 is SGDLS and CDR2 is YYNGEE in the germline V gene. This CDR3 comprises 14 residues. The CDR3 reads CASSVFGIYNEQFF. CDR3 DNA: TGTGCCAGCAGCGTATTCGGGATTTACAATGAGCAGTTCTTC.

The V and J genes are TRBV18 and TRBJ2-1; D ambiguous. This CDR3 has 13 residues. Germline assignment: CDR1 KGHSH and CDR2 LQKENI. V was trimmed by 1 base and J by 10 bases, leaving 11 bases between them. CDR3 sequence: CASSPLRLFEQFF. In nucleotides, the CDR3 is TGTGCCAGCTCACCACTTAGATTATTCGAGCAGTTCTTC. Full variable domain (rest looked up from reference TRBV18 and TRBJ2-1): NAGVMQNPRHLVRRRGQEARLRCSPMKGHSHVYWYRQLPEEGLKFMVYLQKENIIDESGMPKERFSAEFPKEGPSILRIQQVVRGDSAAYFCASSPLRLFEQFFGPGTRLTVL.

The rearrangement joins TRBV6-5 to TRBJ1-1, with a possible D match to TRBD1 (5 bases). CDR3 length equals 13 residues. From germline, CDR1 is MNHEY and CDR2 SVGAGI. The V end lost 5 bases, the J end lost 12 bases, and 19 bases lay between the germline ends. The CDR3 protein is CASSMTELSVSFF. CDR3 bases: TGTGCCAGCAGTATGACAGAGTTGTCCGTGTCTTTCTTT.

This clone was seen a few times. J is TRBJ2-5 and V is TRBV28, with D hard to call. CDR1 is MDHEN and CDR2 is SYDVKM in the germline V gene. V lost 6 bases, J lost 5 bases, and 7 bases lay in between. The CDR3 is 11 amino acids. CDR3 protein: CASSSLETQYF. CDR3 DNA sequence: TGTGCCAGCAGCTCTTTGGAGACCCAGTACTTC.

The chain uses TRBV27 and TRBJ1-5, with D perhaps matching TRBD1 (6 bases). V lost 5 bases and J lost 2, with 13 bases in between. In germline, CDR1 is MNHEY, CDR2 SMNVEV (reference sequence). This CDR3 is 15 amino acids long. The CDR3 nucleotides are TGTGCCAGCAGTCCCCGGGGGGGCGGCAATCAGCCCCAGCATTTT. The encoded protein is CASSPRGGGNQPQHF.

The V gene is TRBV28, the J gene TRBJ2-4, with 7 bases aligning to TRBD1. This CDR3 has 14 amino acids. Germline values: CDR1 MDHEN, CDR2 SYDVKM. The junction had 2 bases not matched to a gene; V was cut back by 5 bases and J by 1 base. CDR3 residues: CASSLQGAKNIQYF. CDR3 sequence (DNA): TGTGCCAGCAGTCTACAGGGGGCCAAAAACATTCAGTACTTC.

This chain links TRBV6-5 with TRBJ1-3; TRBD1 might be the D (5 bases). CDR1 and CDR2 (germline): MNHEY, SVGAGI. CDR3 length: 15 residues. Trimming took 5 bases from V and 0 from J, leaving 11 bases between them. This chain's CDR3 is CASSGTHSSGNTIYF. In DNA form, the CDR3 reads TGTGCCAGCAGTGGGACCCACTCCTCTGGAAACACCATATATTTT.

This clone was picked up one time. The V and J genes are TRBV5-6 and TRBJ2-2, with 7 bases fitting TRBD1. CDR3 size: 17 residues. CDR1 and CDR2 (germline): SGHDT, YYEEEE. J was trimmed by 1 base and V by 3 bases; bases with no gene match: 9. This chain's CDR3 is CASSSLRQGQNTGELFF. The CDR3 nucleotides are TGTGCCAGCAGCTCTTTGCGACAGGGCCAGAACACCGGGGAGCTGTTTTTT.

This clone was seen just once. The rearrangement joins TRBV10-2 to TRBJ2-7; a possible D gene is TRBD2 (5 bases). The CDR3 length is 13 residues. V lost 6 bases and J 0 bases, leaving 9 bases between the germline ends. Germline V gene lookup returns CDR1 WSHSY and CDR2 SAAADI. CDR3: CASRGGSSYEQYF. The CDR3 nucleotides read TGCGCCAGCAGAGGTGGGAGCTCCTACGAGCAGTACTTC.

This clone has a handful of counts. The chain carries TRBV5-6 and TRBJ2-7, with D possibly TRBD1 on 7 matching bases. From germline, CDR1 is SGHDT and CDR2 YYEEEE. Trimming shortened V by 3 bases and J by 3 bases, and 19 bases separated the two germline ends. This CDR3 has 16 amino acids. The CDR3 DNA follows: TGTGCCAGCAGCTCTATACGCGGGACAGAGAGCTACGAGCAGTACTTC. Translated, it gives CASSSIRGTESYEQYF.

The CDR3 sequence: CASSLVGVVETQYF. The DNA of the CDR3 is TGTGCCAGCAGCTTAGTGGGGGTGGTAGAGACCCAGTACTTC. This sequence joins TRBV13 and TRBJ2-5, with D possibly called TRBD1 or TRBD2 (5 bases each). Germline values: CDR1 PRHDT, CDR2 FYEKMQ (reference sequence). The V and J ends lost 1 base and 4 bases respectively, with 10 bases between them. CDR3 length equals 14 residues.

This clone was counted a few times. The chain has TRBV5-1 and TRBJ2-2; tentatively, D is TRBD1 (6 bases). The V end lost 4 bases, the J end lost 6 bases, and 16 bases lay between the germline ends. The germline V gene encodes CDR1 SGHRS and CDR2 YFSETQ. The CDR3 is 15 amino acids. CDR3 sequence reads: CASSQGIREAGELFF. The CDR3 nucleotides are TGCGCCAGCAGCCAGGGGATCAGGGAAGCCGGGGAGCTGTTTTTT. Full variable domain (remainder filled in from reference TRBV5-1 and TRBJ2-2): KAGVTQTPRYLIKTRGQQVTLSCSPISGHRSVSWYQQTPGQGLQFLFEYFSETQRNKGNFPGRFSGRQFSNSRSEMNVSTLELGDSALYLCASSQGIREAGELFFGEGSRLTVL.

The chain is built from TRBV28 and TRBJ2-5; D gene unclear. Germline V gene lookup returns CDR1 MDHEN and CDR2 SYDVKM. Trimming removed 5 bases at V and 9 bases at J, with 13 bases between. The length of the CDR3 is 12 residues. In nucleotides, the CDR3 is TGTGCCAGCAGTATAAATAGAGGTTCCCAGTACTTC. As protein: CASSINRGSQYF.

This clone has only a few counts. The V and J genes are TRBV13 and TRBJ2-3; possible D gene TRBD2, 6 bases. CDR3 length: 14 residues. The V gene's germline CDR1 is PRHDT and CDR2 FYEKMQ (reference sequence). V was clipped by 4 bases and J by 2 bases, with 10 bases between them. CDR3 sequence: CASSYSGNTDTQYF. In DNA, the CDR3 is TGTGCCAGCAGCTATAGCGGAAACACAGATACGCAGTATTTT. Supplemented by reference TRBV13 and TRBJ2-3, the full variable domain reads AAGVIQSPRHLIKEKRETATLKCYPIPRHDTVYWYQQGPGQDPQFLISFYEKMQSDKGSIPDRFSAQQFSDYHSELNMSSLELGDSALYFCASSYSGNTDTQYFGPGTRLTVL.

The CDR3 sequence is CASSTRTSVYSYEQYF. As DNA, the CDR3 is TGTGCCAGCTCAACCCGGACTAGCGTCTACTCCTACGAGCAGTACTTC. V gene TRBV18 combines with J gene TRBJ2-7; 9 positions match TRBD2. The CDR3 is 16 residues long. CDR1 and CDR2 from the germline V gene are KGHSH and LQKENI. The J segment lost 0 bases and the V segment lost 5 bases, leaving 8 bases of the junction unmatched. Looking up the rest from reference TRBV18 and TRBJ2-7 gives the full variable domain: NAGVMQNPRHLVRRRGQEARLRCSPMKGHSHVYWYRQLPEEGLKFMVYLQKENIIDESGMPKERFSAEFPKEGPSILRIQQVVRGDSAAYFCASSTRTSVYSYEQYFGPGTRLTVT.

This clone is classed as medium-sized. The chain's CDR3 is CASSQVEGEGNEQFF. As DNA, the CDR3 is TGCGCCAGCAGCCAAGTTGAGGGAGAGGGCAATGAGCAGTTCTTC. V and J are TRBV4-3 and TRBJ2-1, with D possibly TRBD2 on 5 matching bases. The CDR3 covers 15 residues. V dropped 1 base and J dropped 6 bases, with 13 bases sitting between them. Germline V gene data show CDR1 as LGHNA and CDR2 as YSLEER.

This chain uses TRBV4-3 with TRBJ2-7, with D unclear. Germline V gene sequence: CDR1 LGHNA, CDR2 YSLEER. There are 17 residues in the CDR3. V lost 0 bases, J lost 2 bases, and 17 bases lay in between. CDR3 amino acids: CASSQDLSAQRPYEQYF. CDR3 bases: TGCGCCAGCAGCCAAGATTTAAGCGCCCAGAGACCCTACGAGCAGTACTTC.

This chain connects TRBV7-3 to TRBJ2-3; possibly TRBD2 for D (6 bases). The germline V gene encodes CDR1 SGHTA and CDR2 FQGTGA. The V end was cut by 5 bases, the J end by 5 bases, with 17 bases between. CDR3 length: 15 amino acids. The CDR3 DNA follows: TGTGCCAGCAGCCGTGGGGTCGGGAGTGGAGATACGCAGTATTTT. It codes for CASSRGVGSGDTQYF.